This TCR beta chain was recovered during a study of blood T cell repertoires in COVID-19. In the study overall: Both acute and convalescent COVID-19 samples were obtained from the United States, Italy and Spain. PBMCs, B-cell-depleted T cells, or T cells were the source of the cDNA or gDNA that made up the material.

Produced via immunoSEQ multiplex PCR; TCRdb's table is partial and in-frame only. The sample consists of about 120,000 clones, roughly 90% of them appearing once. The J segment lost 4 bases and the V segment lost 1 base, leaving 7 bases of the junction unmatched. Germline-derived CDR1 and CDR2 are SGHTA and FQGNSA. The CDR3 runs 16 residues. In this sample, this clone turned up a few times. This chain connects TRBV7-2 to TRBJ1-2; TRBD1 aligns across 9 bases. This TCR was sampled from a man aged 40-49 years with acute or convalescent COVID-19. The sample taken for sequencing was peripheral blood. The CDR3 loop reads CASSLGGTGLFYGYTF. The CDR3 bases are TGTGCCAGCAGCTTAGGTGGGACAGGGCTCTTCTATGGCTACACCTTC.